The sample holds a few counts of the clone carrying this T cell receptor (beta chain). This sample stems from a study of T-cell reconstitution after alpha-beta-depleted transplantation in children. The length of the CDR3 is 13 residues. After removal of 5 bases from V and 5 bases from J, the junction contained 6 bases not matched to a gene. CDR1 and CDR2 (germline): DFQATT, SNEGSKA (reference sequence). Unique molecular identifiers were built into the TCRbeta library. TCRdb passed the PCR reads through MiXCR, listing each CDR3 protein once. The sample shows some 200,000 distinct CDR3 sequences, approximately 9.7% of them seen only once.

The sample was PBMCs from the stem cell graft donor, taken from the stem cell graft. This TCR was recovered from a human donor who donated a stem cell graft to a child with SCID. The chain employs TRBV20-1 and TRBJ1-1, with TRBD1 identical over 9 bases. In nucleotides, the CDR3 is TGCAGTGCTCTACAGGGGGCGATGACTGAAGCTTTCTTT. Residues: CSALQGAMTEAFF.